The next 19 T cell receptor beta chains were all read from a single sample in a study of OX40 agonist ivuxolimab in advanced cancers. Library prep was done by the immunoSEQ multiplex PCR assay. Not all clones reach the TCRdb copy of this immuneACCESS table, which keeps in-frame sequences only. Checked studies attribute under half of the gap to unresolved V genes and leave the rest unexplained. The sample table shows more than 20,000 clones, and about 84% are seen once. Under 45% of the sample belongs to the ten largest clones. The sequencing here drew on CD4+ or CD8+ T cells sorted from blood, taken in a trial of the OX40 agonist ivuxolimab. Receptors originate from an adult with an advanced solid tumor such as melanoma, head and neck, liver or kidney cancer.

The chain couples TRBV4-2 to TRBJ1-5; the match to TRBD1 covers 9 bases. CDR3 length equals 17 residues. Germline V lookup: CDR1 LGHNA, CDR2 YNFKEQ. V lost 1 base, J lost 2 bases, and 6 bases stayed unmatched. The CDR3 reads CASSQGFRDRGNQPQHF. The CDR3, as DNA: TGTGCCAGCAGCCAAGGTTTTCGGGACAGGGGCAATCAGCCCCAGCATTTT.

The DNA of the CDR3 is TGTGCCAGCAGTTTATCGGGGGACTCCCGCTCCTACGAGCAGTACTTC. It yields the protein CASSLSGDSRSYEQYF. The rearrangement uses TRBV27 and TRBJ2-7, with D possibly being TRBD2 (6 bases). This CDR3 comprises 16 residues. Trimming left V 0 bases short and J 0 bases short, with 12 bases between. The germline V gene has CDR1 MNHEY and CDR2 SMNVEV (reference sequence).

This chain uses TRBV5-4 with TRBJ2-7, with 8 bases aligning to TRBD2. The junction had 9 bases not matched to a gene; V was cut back by 3 bases and J by 7 bases. The germline gives CDR1 SGHNT, CDR2 YYREEE (reference sequence). CDR3 length: 14 residues. The CDR3 reads CASSSGRGVGEQYF. For the CDR3, the DNA is TGTGCCAGCAGCTCAGGGCGGGGGGTTGGAGAGCAGTACTTC.

The chain is built from TRBV7-9 and TRBJ1-2; D call uncertain. Trimming took 8 bases from V and 4 from J, leaving 11 bases between them. The CDR3 contains 12 residues. Germline CDR1 is SEHNR and CDR2 is FQNEAQ (reference sequence). The CDR3 spells CASDLGAYGYTF. The CDR3 DNA is TGTGCCAGCGACCTAGGAGCCTATGGCTACACCTTC.

The chain uses TRBV7-8 and TRBJ2-1, with TRBD2 matching 12 bases. J gave up 7 bases and V 1 base, and 2 bases lay outside the gene matches. The CDR3 has 15 amino acids. Germline assignment: CDR1 SGHVS and CDR2 FQNEAQ. CDR3 DNA: TGTGCCAGCAGCTTAGGCCTAGCGGGGGGGAATGAGCAGTTCTTC. Its translation is CASSLGLAGGNEQFF. The full variable domain, its missing parts supplied by reference TRBV7-8 and TRBJ2-1, is GAGVSQSPRYKVAKRGQDVALRCDPISGHVSLFWYQQALGQGPEFLTYFQNEAQLDKSGLPSDRFFAERPEGSVSTLKIQRTQQEDSAVYLCASSLGLAGGNEQFFGPGTRLTVL.

The rearrangement uses TRBV5-8 and TRBJ2-7, with D possibly matching TRBD2 (5 bases). Trimming shortened V by 5 bases and J by 3 bases, and 12 bases separated the two germline ends. Germline V gene data show CDR1 as SGHTS and CDR2 as YDEGEE. The CDR3 covers 13 residues. The CDR3 spells CASREPGNYEQYF. The CDR3 DNA reads as TGTGCCAGCAGAGAACCGGGGAACTACGAGCAGTACTTC. The full variable domain, its missing parts supplied by reference TRBV5-8 and TRBJ2-7, is EAGVTQSPTHLIKTRGQQATLRCSPISGHTSVYWYQQALGLGLQFLLWYDEGEERNRGNFPPRFSGRQFPNYSSELNVNALELEDSALYLCASREPGNYEQYFGPGTRLTVT.

The chain combines TRBV28 with TRBJ1-6; maybe TRBD1 (5 bases). V was cut by 6 bases and J by 3 bases, with 15 bases left in between. The germline CDR1 and CDR2 sequences are MDHEN and SYDVKM. The CDR3 loop spans 16 amino acids. DNA for the CDR3: TGTGCCAGCAGGTGGTCAGGGTCGAGCTATAATTCACCCCTCCACTTT. Amino acids: CASRWSGSSYNSPLHF.

The rearrangement links TRBV18 to TRBJ2-7; D is uncertain. The CDR3 length is 11 residues. CDR1 is KGHSH and CDR2 is LQKENI in the germline V gene. V lost 4 bases and J lost 4, with 5 bases in between. In DNA, the CDR3 is TGTGCCAGCTCACAGGGTTACGAGCAGTACTTC. It codes for CASSQGYEQYF.

This clone was recorded once. This chain connects TRBV7-6 to TRBJ2-7; 8 bases agree with TRBD1. The V gene end was trimmed by 0 bases and the J gene end by 12 bases; junction bases not matched to a gene: 4. Per the germline V gene, CDR1 is SGHVS and CDR2 is FNYEAQ. The CDR3 has 12 amino acids. The CDR3 coding sequence is TGTGCCAGCAGCTTAGCGGGACAGGAGACGTACTTC. Translating gives CASSLAGQETYF.

The V call is TRBV18, the J call TRBJ2-7; maybe TRBD2 (6 bases). The germline V and J ends were trimmed by 0 bases and 5 bases, with 17 bases remaining between them. CDR3 length equals 16 residues. Germline assignment: CDR1 KGHSH and CDR2 LQKENI. The CDR3 loop reads CASSPPNVGRGNEQYF. CDR3 in DNA: TGTGCCAGCTCACCACCTAATGTTGGTCGGGGGAACGAGCAGTACTTC.

The V call is TRBV5-4, the J call TRBJ2-7; 10 bases align to TRBD1. The V and J ends lost 5 bases and 7 bases, in that order; junction bases with no gene match: 9. The CDR3 sequence is 14 residues long. Germline CDR1 is SGHNT and CDR2 is YYREEE (reference sequence). CDR3: CASRPGQGLGEQYF. CDR3 in DNA: TGTGCCAGCAGACCGGGACAGGGGTTAGGGGAGCAGTACTTC.

The chain recombines TRBV7-9 with TRBJ2-7, with D perhaps given as TRBD1 or TRBD2 (7 bases each). With 3 bases removed from V and 1 base from J, the gap between germline ends came to 19 bases. This CDR3 has 17 residues. Per the germline V gene, CDR1 is SEHNR and CDR2 is FQNEAQ (reference sequence). This chain's CDR3 is CASSFPEARGGSYEQYF. CDR3 nucleotide sequence: TGTGCCAGCAGCTTCCCCGAGGCCAGGGGGGGTTCCTACGAGCAGTACTTC.

The J gene is TRBJ2-7, the V gene TRBV4-1, with D perhaps matching TRBD2 (6 bases). This CDR3 spans 15 amino acids. The V and J ends lost 2 bases and 2 bases respectively, with 13 bases between them. The germline CDR1 and CDR2 sequences are MGHRA and YSYEKL. CDR3 loop: CASSQIRGTTYEQYF. CDR3 sequence (DNA): TGCGCCAGCAGCCAAATACGGGGGACCACCTACGAGCAGTACTTC.

The chain combines TRBV2 with TRBJ2-7, with 7 bases matching TRBD2. Germline assignment: CDR1 SNHLY and CDR2 FYNNEI. V lost 11 bases and J lost 2; bases outside the gene matches: 6. The CDR3 consists of 12 residues. The CDR3 loop reads CALRAGAYEQYF. CDR3 DNA: TGTGCCCTACGGGCGGGGGCCTACGAGCAGTACTTC.

Details on this clone: A much larger clone lies one base from this, so it may be a read error. The V call is TRBV4-1, the J call TRBJ2-7; D could derive from TRBD1 or TRBD2 (5 bases each). The CDR3 is 16 residues long. Germline lookup yields CDR1 MGHRA and CDR2 YSYEKL. CDR3 nucleotide sequence: TGCGCCGGCAGCCAGCCCGACTATAGGGGAGCCTACGAGCAGTACTTC. Translation: CAGSQPDYRGAYEQYF.

V gene TRBV7-9 combines with J gene TRBJ2-1, with D uncertain. CDR1 and CDR2 (germline): SEHNR, FQNEAQ (reference sequence). CDR3 size: 10 residues. V lost 8 bases, J lost 5 bases, and 4 bases lay in between. CDR3 in amino acids: CASGNNEQFF. The CDR3 coding sequence is TGTGCCAGCGGGAACAATGAGCAGTTCTTC.

The rearrangement joins TRBV5-4 to TRBJ2-5; tentative D call: TRBD2 (6 bases). V was clipped by 0 bases and J by 3 bases, with 12 bases between them. CDR1 is SGHNT, CDR2 YYREEE, per germline (reference sequence). This CDR3 has 15 residues. The CDR3 loop reads CASSLEDGGKETQYF. The DNA of the CDR3 is TGTGCCAGCAGCTTGGAGGACGGGGGAAAAGAGACCCAGTACTTC.

V is TRBV6-6 and J is TRBJ2-5; D is unclear. The J call could be wrong; TRBJ2-7 is a better fit for the DNA end. CDR3 length equals 14 residues. Per the germline V gene, CDR1 is MNHNY and CDR2 is SVGAGI (reference sequence). In nucleotides, the CDR3 is TGTGCCAGCAGTTACTTGGTCGCCTCCTACGAGCAGTACTTC. This encodes CASSYLVASYEQYF.

The V and J genes are TRBV5-8 and TRBJ1-1; 10 bases fit TRBD1. After removal of 0 bases from V and 4 bases from J, the junction contained 3 bases not matched to a gene. Germline CDR1 is SGHTS and CDR2 is YDEGEE. CDR3 length equals 15 residues. The CDR3 spells CASSLGTGGITEAFF. The CDR3 nucleotides read TGTGCCAGCAGCTTGGGGACAGGGGGTATCACTGAAGCTTTCTTT. Full variable domain (rest looked up from reference TRBV5-8 and TRBJ1-1): EAGVTQSPTHLIKTRGQQATLRCSPISGHTSVYWYQQALGLGLQFLLWYDEGEERNRGNFPPRFSGRQFPNYSSELNVNALELEDSALYLCASSLGTGGITEAFFGQGTRLTVV.